This entry is about one TCR beta chain. There is no known antigen for this receptor. Per-nucleotide qualities are absent, and no much larger clonotype sits a single base away. The sample originates from a study of blood T cell repertoires in COVID-19 (dated by TCRdb to 2018 to 2020). For the wider study: Samples from collaborators originated in the United States, Italy and Spain and spanned both the acute and convalescent phases of COVID-19. The material from the prospective study consisted of cDNA or gDNA derived from T cells, B-cell-depleted T cells, or PBMCs. Subjects who had been exposed to COVID-19, were actively infected with it, or had recovered from it provided the deeply sampled blood TCRbeta repertoires that made up the dataset. The repertoires were made available in a free public database intended to serve as a resource for research on the immune response to SARS-CoV-2. The samples were drawn from two sources: the first 160 participants of the ongoing ImmuneRACE study, and over 950 subjects contributed by 6 global collaborators. Sample metadata almost always included a de-identified subject ID, COVID-19 status, age in years and sex. Where available, HLA class I and class II types were obtained from metadata supplied by the sample provider rather than from assay-based typing. What the study reported, not specific to this receptor: The amount of clinical and demographic metadata varied by source and participant and was provided uncurated.

Ends trimmed: V by 2 bases, J by 3 bases; bases unmatched to a gene: 6. The germline V gene specifies SGDLS as CDR1 and YYNGEE as CDR2. The CDR3 covers 15 residues, taking in both the cysteine and the phenylalanine. The retained sequence is limited to the CDR3, 45 bases, with the frame set at the first base. A second Seattle source provided samples from volunteer blood donors who had recovered from COVID-19. Collaborating institutions collected whole blood in K2EDTA tubes following their own protocols. For TCRbeta analysis, collaborators shipped samples as frozen whole blood, isolated PBMCs, or DNA extracted from either of those sample types. TCRbeta CDR3 regions were amplified from genomic DNA using the immunoSEQ Assay, a bias-controlled multiplex PCR. The authors' analysis ran thus. The number of nucleated cells in each sample was estimated from the amplification of reference gene primers within the assay. To quantify the absolute abundance of each unique TCRbeta CDR3 rearrangement, sequence reads were collapsed and filtered. Productive Simpson clonality was computed per sample as the square root of Simpson's diversity index over productive rearrangements. In its TCRdb copy, this immuneACCESS table keeps in-frame sequences only and misses some clones. Where compared with another copy, unresolved V genes explain less than half of these, and the others have no known cause. That table gives V, J and clone size, and the DNA gave D and trimming. In this sample the table shows about 160,000 clones, approximately 85% of which occur a single time. The ten largest clonotypes hold 0.95% to 1.5% of the sample.

The chain uses TRBV9 and TRBJ2-7; 9 nucleotides in the junction match TRBD1. The sample consisted of peripheral blood. The receptor comes from a man between 60 and 70 years old who had recovered from COVID-19. The DNA sequence reads TGTGCCAGCAGCGTCGGCGGGACAGGGTTCTACGAGCAGTACTTC. This encodes CASSVGGTGFYEQYF.